What follows are 22 T cell receptor beta chains derived from one specimen sequenced in a study of cytomegalovirus exposure and HLA in healthy donors. 60 Vbeta and 13 Jbeta primers were used in PCR. TCRdb's table, derived via immunoSEQ multiplex PCR, lists solely in-frame clones and lacks some. The data hold about 190,000 clones, with roughly 77% observed a single time. The specimen sequenced was PBMCs. The receptors shown here come from a woman in her thirties in good health and CMV-seropositive.

The V call is TRBV7-9, the J call TRBJ2-1; 10 bases line up with TRBD2. Germline values: CDR1 SEHNR, CDR2 FQNEAQ (reference sequence). With 5 bases clipped from V and 4 bases from J, the junction kept 5 bases outside the gene matches. This CDR3 is 15 amino acids long. The chain's CDR3 is CASSPRTSGYNEQFF. In DNA form, the CDR3 reads TGTGCCAGCAGCCCCCGGACTAGCGGTTACAATGAGCAGTTCTTC.

The rearrangement joins TRBV5-6 to TRBJ2-7; TRBD2 might be the D (7 bases). CDR1 is SGHDT, CDR2 YYEEEE, per germline. The CDR3 is made up of 14 amino acids. V dropped 4 bases and J dropped 0 bases, with 11 bases sitting between them. The CDR3 sequence: CASSRGATSYEQYF. In DNA, the CDR3 is TGTGCCAGCAGCCGGGGGGCCACCTCCTACGAGCAGTACTTC.

The V gene is TRBV18, the J gene TRBJ2-7, with TRBD2 matching 7 bases. There are 14 residues in the CDR3. After removal of 2 bases from V and 5 bases from J, the junction contained 6 bases not matched to a gene. Germline CDR1 KGHSH, CDR2 LQKENI. CDR3 protein: CASSPMRLADEQYF. The CDR3, as DNA: TGTGCCAGCTCACCAATGAGACTAGCAGACGAGCAGTACTTC. Complete variable domain (other parts from reference TRBV18 and TRBJ2-7): NAGVMQNPRHLVRRRGQEARLRCSPMKGHSHVYWYRQLPEEGLKFMVYLQKENIIDESGMPKERFSAEFPKEGPSILRIQQVVRGDSAAYFCASSPMRLADEQYFGPGTRLTVT.

This chain links TRBV6-9 with TRBJ2-5; no reliable D call. V shed 2 bases and J shed 3 bases, with 7 bases lying between them. The V gene's germline CDR1 is MNHGY and CDR2 SVAAGI. The CDR3 runs to 13 residues. CDR3 in amino acids: CASSYTGKETQYF. The CDR3 DNA sequence: TGTGCCAGCAGTTATACGGGTAAAGAGACCCAGTACTTC.

The rearrangement uses TRBV9 and TRBJ1-2; TRBD1 aligns across 8 bases. Germline CDR1 is SGDLS and CDR2 is YYNGEE. V shed 1 base, J shed 2 bases, and the junction held 4 bases outside the gene matches. There are 15 residues in the CDR3. Written as DNA, the CDR3 is TGTGCCAGCAGCGTAATAGGACAGGGAAACTATGGCTACACCTTC. This codes for CASSVIGQGNYGYTF.

This clone has a single count. One junction end disagrees with the germline gene, perhaps due to a read error. This rearrangement joins TRBV5-4 to TRBJ2-7; TRBD1 matches at 12 bases. This CDR3 contains 14 residues. The germline CDR1 and CDR2 sequences are SGHNT and YYREEE (reference sequence). This chain's CDR3 is CASSLPGTGGGKNF. As DNA, the CDR3 is TGTGCCAGCAGCCTACCTGGGACAGGGGGCGGAAAGAACTTC.

The chain couples TRBV6-1 to TRBJ1-2; the match to TRBD1 covers 8 bases. Trimming cost V 0 bases and J 4 bases; bases outside gene matches: 4. The V gene's germline CDR1 is MNHNS and CDR2 SASEGT. The CDR3 is 15 amino acids. Here the CDR3 DNA reads TGTGCCAGCAGTGAAGCTTTAGGGACAGGCTATGGCTACACCTTC. Its translation: CASSEALGTGYGYTF.

This rearrangement joins TRBV28 to TRBJ1-1; no clear D gene. In germline, CDR1 is MDHEN, CDR2 SYDVKM. The CDR3 loop spans 12 amino acids. V was shortened by 6 bases and J by 2 bases, with 7 bases between the two germline ends. The CDR3 DNA reads as TGTGCCAGCAGCCCTCCCAACACTGAAGCTTTCTTT. This sequence encodes CASSPPNTEAFF.

This clone has only a few counts. The chain recombines TRBV6-5 with TRBJ2-7; 10 bases are a match to TRBD2. The V gene end was trimmed by 4 bases and the J gene end by 3 bases; junction bases not matched to a gene: 3. Germline V gene lookup returns CDR1 MNHEY and CDR2 SVGAGI. The CDR3 consists of 14 residues. Here the CDR3 DNA reads TGTGCCAGCAGTTCGGGGACTAGCGTCTACGAGCAGTACTTC. Its translation: CASSSGTSVYEQYF.

The sample holds a few counts of this clone. The V gene is TRBV2, the J gene TRBJ2-2; 8 bases map to TRBD2. CDR3 length equals 16 residues. Germline CDR1 is SNHLY and CDR2 is FYNNEI. With 5 bases clipped from V and 5 bases from J, the junction kept 10 bases outside the gene matches. For the CDR3, the DNA is TGTGCCAGCAGTCCCCGAGGGGTAGCGGGGACCGGGGAGCTGTTTTTT. Its translation is CASSPRGVAGTGELFF.

This clone was seen only a few times. This chain uses TRBV27 with TRBJ2-7; no firm D call. The CDR3 length is 13 residues. V was cut by 5 bases and J by 4 bases, with 12 bases left in between. Germline V gene data show CDR1 as MNHEY and CDR2 as SMNVEV (reference sequence). The CDR3 DNA follows: TGTGCCAGCAGTCCGCATCCTAGGTACGAGCAGTACTTC. It encodes CASSPHPRYEQYF.

This clone appeared a few times. The chain has TRBV30 and TRBJ2-7; weak D call: TRBD1 (6 bases). The germline CDR1 and CDR2 sequences are GTSNPN and SVGIG (reference sequence). This CDR3 contains 13 residues. V dropped 3 bases and J dropped 1 base, with 10 bases sitting between them. CDR3 residues: CAWSGDISYEQYF. Written as DNA, the CDR3 is TGTGCCTGGAGCGGGGACATTTCCTACGAGCAGTACTTC. Together with reference TRBV30 and TRBJ2-7, the CDR3 gives the full variable domain: SQTIHQWPATLVQPVGSPLSLECTVEGTSNPNLYWYRQAAGRGLQLLFYSVGIGQISSEVPQNLSASRPQDRQFILSSKKLLLSDSGFYLCAWSGDISYEQYFGPGTRLTVT.

The J gene is TRBJ2-2, the V gene TRBV7-9; D might be TRBD1 (6 bases). Trimming left V 3 bases short and J 1 base short, with 12 bases between. There are 16 residues in the CDR3. Germline values: CDR1 SEHNR, CDR2 FQNEAQ (reference sequence). The CDR3 is CASSFRGGMNTGELFF. The CDR3, as DNA: TGTGCCAGCAGCTTCCGAGGGGGAATGAACACCGGGGAGCTGTTTTTT.

The chain employs TRBV28 and TRBJ1-2; 8 nucleotides match TRBD1. Germline V gives CDR1 MDHEN, CDR2 SYDVKM. CDR3 length: 15 residues. V was clipped by 5 bases and J by 8 bases; unmatched bases: 13. The CDR3 bases are TGTGCCAGCAGTCTCTCGGACAGGGCGAGGGGCGGCTACACCTTC. It codes for CASSLSDRARGGYTF.

J is TRBJ1-4 and V is TRBV5-6, with a weak D call TRBD1 (6 bases). Germline CDR1 reads SGHDT; CDR2 reads YYEEEE. The length of the CDR3 is 14 residues. Between the trimmed V and J ends, which lost 3 bases and 5 bases, there was a span of 11 bases. DNA of the CDR3: TGTGCCAGCAGCTCCCCGGACAGCAATGAAAAACTGTTTTTT. Translated, it gives CASSSPDSNEKLFF. The variable domain in full, with the rest retrieved from reference TRBV5-6 and TRBJ1-4, is DAGVTQSPTHLIKTRGQQVTLRCSPKSGHDTVSWYQQALGQGPQFIFQYYEEEERQRGNFPDRFSGHQFPNYSSELNVNALLLGDSALYLCASSSPDSNEKLFFGSGTQLSVL.

In this sample, this clone turned up once. The chain recombines TRBV9 with TRBJ2-5; 12 bases fit TRBD2. After removal of 0 bases from V and 4 bases from J, the junction contained 1 base not matched to a gene. CDR1 and CDR2 from the germline V gene are SGDLS and YYNGEE. The CDR3 is made up of 15 amino acids. For the CDR3, the DNA is TGTGCCAGCAGCGTAGTGACTAGCGGGAGAGAGACCCAGTACTTC. It specifies CASSVVTSGRETQYF.

V gene TRBV27 combines with J gene TRBJ2-7; tentative D call: TRBD1 (7 bases). The CDR3 spans 15 residues. The V gene lost 3 bases and the J gene lost 3 bases, with 15 bases spanning the gap. Germline CDR1 is MNHEY and CDR2 is SMNVEV (reference sequence). CDR3 in DNA: TGTGCCAGCAGTTTCGCCAGGGGGGTCTTCTACGAGCAGTACTTC. Translating it yields CASSFARGVFYEQYF.

The chain links TRBV5-5 to TRBJ2-7; D unclear. Germline CDR1 is SGHKS and CDR2 is YYEKEE (reference sequence). The CDR3 length is 12 residues. Trimming took 4 bases from V and 3 from J, leaving 8 bases between them. CDR3 protein: CASSEPVYEQYF. The CDR3 DNA sequence: TGTGCCAGCAGCGAGCCGGTCTACGAGCAGTACTTC.

The V and J genes are TRBV27 and TRBJ2-7; 7 bases map to TRBD2. V gave up 2 bases and J gave up 6 bases; unmatched junction bases: 7. Germline loops: CDR1 MNHEY, CDR2 SMNVEV (reference sequence). The CDR3 extends over 14 amino acids. This CDR3 is CASSLGDGGGEQYF. CDR3 nucleotide sequence: TGTGCCAGCAGTTTAGGCGATGGGGGGGGCGAGCAGTACTTC.

V gene TRBV4-1 combines with J gene TRBJ2-2; D might be TRBD2 (6 bases). The CDR3 runs 18 residues. The V gene's germline CDR1 is MGHRA and CDR2 YSYEKL. The V end was cut by 1 base, the J end by 1 base, with 16 bases between. The CDR3 DNA reads as TGCGCCAGCAGCCAAGTGGGGGGTACTAGGAGGAACACCGGGGAGCTGTTTTTT. It specifies CASSQVGGTRRNTGELFF.

This clone was detected a few times. The chain has TRBV29-1 and TRBJ2-3, with 8 bases lining up with TRBD2. The germline V gene encodes CDR1 SQVTM and CDR2 ANQGSEA. Trimming at V came to 7 bases and at J to 6 bases, leaving 0 bases not matched to a gene. This CDR3 is 10 amino acids long. The CDR3 nucleotides are TGCAGCGCGGGGGGGGATACGCAGTATTTT. Translating gives CSAGGDTQYF.

This clone was seen more than once but under ten times. The chain carries TRBV4-1 and TRBJ1-3; 7 nucleotides agree with TRBD1. Germline V gene data show CDR1 as MGHRA and CDR2 as YSYEKL. The J segment lost 1 base and the V segment lost 0 bases, leaving 9 bases of the junction unmatched. The CDR3 runs to 18 residues. CDR3 sequence reads: CASSQDAGRGPSGNTIYF. The CDR3 region has the DNA TGCGCCAGCAGCCAAGATGCCGGGAGGGGGCCGTCTGGAAACACCATATATTTT.